Below are 8 T cell receptor beta chains sequenced from a single sample in a study of cytomegalovirus exposure and HLA in healthy donors. Measured with immunoSEQ multiplex PCR; TCRdb has only the in-frame clones, and not every one. Here the sample spans 150,000 to 180,000 clones, 70% to 90% being singletons. Sequencing input: PBMCs. These receptors were collected from a man between 18 and 35 years old in good health and CMV-seropositive.

V gene TRBV27 combines with J gene TRBJ1-2, with 7 bases that match TRBD1. After removal of 8 bases from V and 5 bases from J, the junction contained 8 bases not matched to a gene. Germline V gene lookup returns CDR1 MNHEY and CDR2 SMNVEV (reference sequence). The CDR3 covers 13 residues. CDR3: CASSRGGGYGYTF. CDR3 nucleotides: TGTGCCAGCTCACGAGGGGGCGGGTATGGCTACACCTTC.

This clone was counted a few times. This chain uses TRBV14 with TRBJ2-7; 10 bases are a match to TRBD1. Germline V gene sequence: CDR1 SGHDN, CDR2 FVKESK. J was trimmed by 4 bases and V by 4 bases; bases with no gene match: 7. CDR3 length: 15 residues. In DNA form, the CDR3 reads TGTGCCAGCAGCCTGGGACAGGGGTTGAATTACGAGCAGTACTTC. This sequence encodes CASSLGQGLNYEQYF.

The rearrangement joins TRBV9 to TRBJ2-1; TRBD2 matches 10 bases. J was trimmed by 5 bases and V by 2 bases; bases with no gene match: 1. The CDR3 loop spans 14 amino acids. The germline gives CDR1 SGDLS, CDR2 YYNGEE. The CDR3 region is CASSVGLANNEQFF. In nucleotides, the CDR3 is TGTGCCAGCAGCGTGGGACTAGCGAACAATGAGCAGTTCTTC.

This chain connects TRBV27 to TRBJ2-2; 11 bases align to TRBD2. The germline V gene has CDR1 MNHEY and CDR2 SMNVEV (reference sequence). This CDR3 is 16 amino acids long. The junction had 7 bases not matched to a gene; V was cut back by 5 bases and J by 5 bases. Written as DNA, the CDR3 is TGTGCCAGCAGTGTACTAGCGGGAGCTAGAACCGGGGAGCTGTTTTTT. Its protein product is CASSVLAGARTGELFF.

The chain recombines TRBV13 with TRBJ2-1; TRBD2 matches 11 bases. The CDR3 covers 15 residues. From germline, CDR1 is PRHDT and CDR2 FYEKMQ (reference sequence). The V segment lost 7 bases and the J segment 8 bases; nucleotides outside the gene matches: 10. This CDR3 reads CASMSTSGSSDEQFF. In DNA, the CDR3 is TGTGCCAGCATGAGTACTAGCGGGAGTTCAGATGAGCAGTTCTTC.

The chain carries TRBV7-2 and TRBJ2-1, with D possibly being TRBD2 (5 bases). CDR1 is SGHTA and CDR2 is FQGNSA in the germline V gene. CDR3 length equals 15 residues. The V gene lost 0 bases and the J gene lost 7 bases, with 13 bases spanning the gap. The CDR3 sequence: CASSLAGIARNEQFF. DNA for the CDR3: TGTGCCAGCAGCTTAGCGGGAATAGCGAGGAATGAGCAGTTCTTC.

The CDR3 DNA is TGTGCCTGGAGTGCAACAGGGACCTATGGCTACACCTTC. Translation: CAWSATGTYGYTF. The chain links TRBV30 to TRBJ1-2; maybe TRBD1 (6 bases). The germline CDR1 and CDR2 sequences are GTSNPN and SVGIG (reference sequence). This CDR3 comprises 13 residues. V was trimmed by 1 base and J by 4 bases, leaving 10 bases between them.

This clone occurred once. The gene calls are TRBV5-4 and TRBJ2-2; 7 bases map to TRBD1. After removal of 3 bases from V and 4 bases from J, the junction contained 9 bases not matched to a gene. Germline assignment: CDR1 SGHNT and CDR2 YYREEE (reference sequence). This CDR3 comprises 16 residues. This CDR3 is CASSSRQGRATGELFF. In DNA, the CDR3 is TGTGCCAGCAGCTCCAGACAGGGTAGGGCCACCGGGGAGCTGTTTTTT.